A single sample is the source of the 21 T cell receptor beta chains below, sequenced in a study of shared clonotypes between healthy human individuals. In the naive CD8 group, cells lacked CD45RO and were positively selected for CCR7, so terminally differentiated effector memory CD45RA+ cells were left out. The table came from immunoSEQ multiplex PCR; TCRdb's copy has only in-frame clones and leaves some out. The sample records about 800,000 clones, about 96% being singletons. Sequencing was done on a sample of naive CD8+ T cells sorted from blood. The receptors here all came from a man aged 25-45 years in good health.

This clone was recorded only once. The chain links TRBV28 to TRBJ1-5; the match to TRBD1 covers 11 bases. The CDR3 contains 14 residues. Losses at the gene ends were 4 bases for V and 6 bases for J; bases not matched to a gene: 2. Germline V lookup: CDR1 MDHEN, CDR2 SYDVKM. The CDR3: CASSWDRGFQPQHF. As DNA, the CDR3 is TGTGCCAGCAGTTGGGACAGGGGGTTTCAGCCCCAGCATTTT.

V gene TRBV7-9 combines with J gene TRBJ1-2; TRBD1 might be the D (6 bases). Germline lookup yields CDR1 SEHNR and CDR2 FQNEAQ (reference sequence). Trimming pared 2 bases from V and 8 bases from J, leaving 15 bases between. The CDR3 is made up of 14 amino acids. In DNA, the CDR3 is TGTGCCAGCAGCTTAAACCAAGGGGGGGCCGGCTACACCTTC. This sequence encodes CASSLNQGGAGYTF.

The chain has TRBV5-1 and TRBJ2-7, with D possibly being TRBD1 or TRBD2 (5 bases each). This CDR3 has 14 residues. The germline V gene encodes CDR1 SGHRS and CDR2 YFSETQ. Between the trimmed V and J ends, which lost 4 bases and 3 bases, there was a span of 14 bases. CDR3 bases: TGCGCCAGCAGCCTGGGGGAGCTGGTCTACGAGCAGTACTTC. It encodes CASSLGELVYEQYF.

This chain connects TRBV5-6 to TRBJ2-5, with 10 nucleotides matching TRBD2. CDR1 is SGHDT and CDR2 is YYEEEE in the germline V gene. The trim removed 4 bases at V and 4 bases at J, leaving 4 bases unmatched. The CDR3 is 14 amino acids. CDR3 DNA sequence: TGTGCCAGCAGCATCAGGACTAGCGGAGAGACCCAGTACTTC. Translated: CASSIRTSGETQYF.

The chain links TRBV12-2 to TRBJ2-1; no DNA check was done on the table's D call, TRBD2. TRBV12-2 is termed a pseudogene. The CDR3 consists of 20 residues. CDR3 DNA sequence: TGTGCAAGTCGCCCTCGGCTAGCCTTCACGATAGTCCCCACATGCAATGAGCAGTTCTTC. This codes for CASRPRLAFTIVPTCNEQFF.

The CDR3 coding sequence is TGTGCCAGCAGTTCCATCACAGGGGAAGCTTTCTTT. It encodes CASSSITGEAFF. The V call is TRBV27, the J call TRBJ1-1; D might be TRBD1 (6 bases). The CDR3 contains 12 residues. With 4 bases removed from V and 8 bases from J, the gap between germline ends came to 11 bases. The V gene's germline CDR1 is MNHEY and CDR2 SMNVEV (reference sequence).

For this clone: Other DNA sequences in this specimen translate into the identical CDR3. The chain couples TRBV11-2 to TRBJ2-5; D is uncertain. Trimming shortened V by 1 base and J by 5 bases, and 2 bases separated the two germline ends. This CDR3 has 11 residues. Germline loops: CDR1 SGHAT, CDR2 FQNNGV. As DNA, the CDR3 is TGTGCCAGCAGCTTAGCGGAGACCCAGTACTTC. This codes for CASSLAETQYF.

The J gene is TRBJ2-7, the V gene TRBV7-6, with D unclear. V lost 4 bases to trimming and J lost 3 bases, with 10 bases between them. The CDR3 has 13 amino acids. The germline CDR1 and CDR2 sequences are SGHVS and FNYEAQ. The CDR3 sequence is CASSYRVHYEQYF. For the CDR3, the DNA is TGTGCCAGCAGCTACCGGGTCCACTACGAGCAGTACTTC.

Comments on this clone: Other DNA sequences in the same sample also yield this CDR3. The V gene is TRBV13, the J gene TRBJ2-7; no definite D call. This CDR3 is built from 13 residues. Germline-derived CDR1 and CDR2 are PRHDT and FYEKMQ (reference sequence). V lost 0 bases to trimming and J lost 1 base, with 4 bases between them. The CDR3 bases are TGTGCCAGCAGCTTAGGAGTATCCTACGAGCAGTACTTC. The encoded protein is CASSLGVSYEQYF.

This chain links TRBV23-1 with TRBJ2-2; TRBD2 might be the D (6 bases). TRBV23-1 is labeled an ORF, and its function is uncertain. The CDR3 contains 17 residues. V lost 4 bases to trimming and J lost 0 bases, with 15 bases between them. CDR3 bases: TGCGCCAGCAGTCCCTTGGCGGGACTTACGAACACCGGGGAGCTGTTTTTT. Encoded protein: CASSPLAGLTNTGELFF.

The rearrangement uses TRBV7-9 and TRBJ2-7, with 9 bases matching TRBD2. CDR1 and CDR2 (germline): SEHNR, FQNEAQ (reference sequence). Losses at the gene ends were 1 base for V and 4 bases for J; bases not matched to a gene: 8. This CDR3 comprises 16 residues. This CDR3 is CASSLVLGTSRYEQYF. The CDR3 DNA follows: TGTGCCAGCAGCTTAGTCCTTGGGACTAGCCGATACGAGCAGTACTTC.

The rearrangement joins TRBV10-3 to TRBJ2-5, with D maybe TRBD2 (6 bases). CDR1 ENHRY and CDR2 SYGVKD come from the germline V gene. Trimming pared 6 bases from V and 4 bases from J, leaving 21 bases between. This CDR3 comprises 16 residues. CDR3 DNA: TGTGCCATCAGCCCCCGGGGGAGCCAAGGGTCAGAGACCCAGTACTTC. Its protein product is CAISPRGSQGSETQYF.

This chain connects TRBV28 to TRBJ1-2; D is undetermined. This CDR3 is 14 amino acids long. Trimming removed 7 bases from V and 0 bases from J, with 12 bases in between. Germline CDR1 MDHEN, CDR2 SYDVKM. The CDR3 spells CASTPLVTNYGYTF. The CDR3 DNA reads as TGTGCCAGCACCCCCCTTGTGACTAACTATGGCTACACCTTC.

This chain uses TRBV19 with TRBJ1-2, with TRBD1 matching over 9 bases. Germline CDR1 is LNHDA and CDR2 is SQIVND (reference sequence). The CDR3 sequence is 14 residues long. Trimming at V came to 9 bases and at J to 3 bases, leaving 8 bases not matched to a gene. The CDR3 here is CASSDRGWDYGYTF. The CDR3 DNA reads TGTGCCAGCAGTGACAGGGGGTGGGACTATGGCTACACCTTC.

The chain has TRBV18 and TRBJ2-4; 7 positions agree with TRBD1. Per germline, CDR1 KGHSH and CDR2 LQKENI. The CDR3 runs to 18 residues. With V trimmed by 0 bases and J by 1 base, 9 bases remained unmatched. The CDR3 sequence: CASSPPPGQLMAKNIQYF. CDR3 nucleotides: TGTGCCAGCTCACCACCGCCGGGACAGCTGATGGCCAAAAACATTCAGTACTTC.

The chain links TRBV4-3 to TRBJ2-5, with D possibly matching TRBD1 (6 bases). Trimming cost V 1 base and J 1 base, with 10 bases left between them. CDR3 length: 15 residues. The germline V gene encodes CDR1 LGHNA and CDR2 YSLEER. DNA of the CDR3: TGCGCCAGCAGCCAAGGCAGGGGAAGCCAAGAGACCCAGTACTTC. Residues: CASSQGRGSQETQYF.

This CDR3 reads CASSQGVGTYNEQFF. For the CDR3, the DNA is TGCGCCAGCAGCCAAGGGGTCGGGACCTACAATGAGCAGTTCTTC. V usage is TRBV4-3 and J usage is TRBJ2-1; weak D call: TRBD2 (5 bases). The V and J ends lost 1 base and 2 bases respectively, with 9 bases between them. Germline loops: CDR1 LGHNA, CDR2 YSLEER. This CDR3 region has 15 residues.

Written as DNA, the CDR3 is TGTGCCAGCAGTAACCGACTAGCGGAGCACTACAATGAGCAGTTCTTC. This gives the protein CASSNRLAEHYNEQFF. This rearrangement joins TRBV28 to TRBJ2-1; 9 bases fit TRBD2. V dropped 5 bases and J dropped 3; count of bases not matched to a gene: 8. Germline CDR1 and CDR2: MDHEN and SYDVKM. The CDR3 length is 16 residues.

The chain couples TRBV18 to TRBJ2-3, with D possibly being TRBD1 (5 bases). The V end lost 2 bases, the J end lost 2 bases, and 14 bases lay between the germline ends. This CDR3 is 16 amino acids long. Germline V gives CDR1 KGHSH, CDR2 LQKENI. The CDR3 DNA is TGTGCCAGCTCACCATGGGCGCTACAGGCCACAGATACGCAGTATTTT. It codes for CASSPWALQATDTQYF.

As to this clone: Other nucleotide sequences from this sample produce the same CDR3. For the CDR3, the DNA is TGCGCCAGCAGCTTGGGTCAGAATAGCAATCAGCCCCAGCATTTT. Its translation is CASSLGQNSNQPQHF. J is TRBJ1-5 and V is TRBV5-1; D is uncertain. Germline loops: CDR1 SGHRS, CDR2 YFSETQ. The V and J ends lost 0 bases and 0 bases respectively, with 7 bases between them. This CDR3 region has 15 residues.

This clone showed up just once. This rearrangement joins TRBV7-6 to TRBJ2-2; 10 bases align to TRBD2. Germline-derived CDR1 and CDR2 are SGHVS and FNYEAQ. The CDR3 loop spans 17 amino acids. J was trimmed by 6 bases and V by 6 bases; bases with no gene match: 13. CDR3 DNA: TGTGCCAGCAGTCGCCCCCCTAGCGGGAGTATGTCCGGGGAGCTGTTTTTT. Its protein is CASSRPPSGSMSGELFF.